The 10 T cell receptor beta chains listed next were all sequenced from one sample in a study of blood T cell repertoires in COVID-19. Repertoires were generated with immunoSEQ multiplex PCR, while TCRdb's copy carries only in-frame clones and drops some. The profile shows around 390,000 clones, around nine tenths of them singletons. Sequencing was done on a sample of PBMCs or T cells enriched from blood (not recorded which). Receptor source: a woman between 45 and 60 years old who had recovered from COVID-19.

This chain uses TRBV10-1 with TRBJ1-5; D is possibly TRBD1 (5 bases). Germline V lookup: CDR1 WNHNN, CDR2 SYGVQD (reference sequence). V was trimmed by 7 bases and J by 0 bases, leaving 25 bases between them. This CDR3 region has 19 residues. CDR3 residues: CASTDRQTPPPYSNQPQHF. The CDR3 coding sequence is TGCGCCAGCACCGATAGACAGACGCCACCCCCTTATAGCAATCAGCCCCAGCATTTT.

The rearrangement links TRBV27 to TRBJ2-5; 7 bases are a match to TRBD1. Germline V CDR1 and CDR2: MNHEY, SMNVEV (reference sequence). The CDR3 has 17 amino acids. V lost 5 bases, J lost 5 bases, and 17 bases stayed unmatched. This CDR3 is CASSERPPATGFETQYF. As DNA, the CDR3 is TGTGCCAGCAGTGAACGCCCCCCCGCGACAGGGTTTGAGACCCAGTACTTC.

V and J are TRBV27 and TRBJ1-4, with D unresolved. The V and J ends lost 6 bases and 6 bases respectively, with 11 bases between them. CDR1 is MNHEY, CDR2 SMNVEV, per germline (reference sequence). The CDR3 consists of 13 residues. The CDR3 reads CASRSSLDEKLFF. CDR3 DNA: TGTGCCAGCAGGAGTAGCTTAGATGAAAAACTGTTTTTT.

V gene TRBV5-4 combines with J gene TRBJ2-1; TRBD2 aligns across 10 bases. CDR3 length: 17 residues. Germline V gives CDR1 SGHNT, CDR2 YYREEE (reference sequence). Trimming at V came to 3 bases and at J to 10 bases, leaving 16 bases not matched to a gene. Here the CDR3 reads CASSSMVSAAGGPEQFF. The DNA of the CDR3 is TGTGCCAGCAGCTCCATGGTATCTGCAGCGGGGGGGCCCGAGCAGTTCTTC.

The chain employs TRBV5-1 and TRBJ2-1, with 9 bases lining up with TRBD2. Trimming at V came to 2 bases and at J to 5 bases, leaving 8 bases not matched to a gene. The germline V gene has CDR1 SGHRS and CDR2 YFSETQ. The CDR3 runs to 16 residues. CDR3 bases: TGCGCCAGCAGCTTCATACTAGCGGGCGGGAACAATGAGCAGTTCTTC. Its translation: CASSFILAGGNNEQFF.

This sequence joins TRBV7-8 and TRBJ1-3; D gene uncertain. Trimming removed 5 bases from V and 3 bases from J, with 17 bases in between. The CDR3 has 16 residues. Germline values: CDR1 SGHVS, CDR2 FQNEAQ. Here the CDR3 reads CASSPLLILGGNTIYF. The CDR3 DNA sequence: TGTGCCAGCAGCCCACTACTAATTCTGGGTGGAAACACCATATATTTT.

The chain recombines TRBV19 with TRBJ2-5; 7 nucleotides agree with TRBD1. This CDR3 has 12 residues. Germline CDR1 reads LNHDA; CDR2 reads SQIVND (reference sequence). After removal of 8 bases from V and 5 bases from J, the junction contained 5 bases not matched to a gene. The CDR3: CASRDRAETQYF. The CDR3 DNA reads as TGTGCCAGTCGAGACAGGGCGGAGACCCAGTACTTC.

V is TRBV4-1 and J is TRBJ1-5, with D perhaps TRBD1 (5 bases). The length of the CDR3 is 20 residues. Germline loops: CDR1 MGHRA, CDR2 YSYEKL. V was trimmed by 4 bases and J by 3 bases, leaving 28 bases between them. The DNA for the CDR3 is TGCGCCAGCAGCCCCTTCTGGTCGTCCAGTTTTGATGGGGCCAATCAGCCCCAGCATTTT. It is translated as CASSPFWSSSFDGANQPQHF.

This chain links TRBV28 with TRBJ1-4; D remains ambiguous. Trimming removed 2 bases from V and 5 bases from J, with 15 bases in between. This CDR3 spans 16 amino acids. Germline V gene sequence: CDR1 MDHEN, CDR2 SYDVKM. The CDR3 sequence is CASSLPIVGRNEKLFF. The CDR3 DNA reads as TGTGCCAGCAGTTTACCCATTGTGGGGAGGAATGAAAAACTGTTTTTT.

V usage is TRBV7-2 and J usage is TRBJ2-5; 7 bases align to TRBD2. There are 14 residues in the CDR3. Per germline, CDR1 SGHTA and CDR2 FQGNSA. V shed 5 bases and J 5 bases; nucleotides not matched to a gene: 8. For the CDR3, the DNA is TGTGCCAGCAGCCAAGGGGTCGGGAGGGAGACCCAGTACTTC. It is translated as CASSQGVGRETQYF.